The next 2 T cell receptor beta chains were all read from a single sample in a study of blood T cell repertoires in COVID-19. Repertoires were generated with immunoSEQ multiplex PCR, while TCRdb's copy carries only in-frame clones and drops some. The sample includes about 270,000 clones, more than 70% of them seen just once. Sequencing was carried out using peripheral blood. The receptors here all came from a woman aged 18-29 years with acute or convalescent COVID-19.

This chain links TRBV19 with TRBJ1-2, with D possibly matching TRBD1 (6 bases). V gave up 2 bases and J gave up 5 bases, with 21 bases separating them. The germline gives CDR1 LNHDA, CDR2 SQIVND (reference sequence). The CDR3 sequence is 17 residues long. This CDR3 is CASSISGAVRRDYGYTF. The CDR3 DNA reads as TGTGCCAGTAGTATATCAGGGGCCGTCCGTCGGGATTATGGCTACACCTTC. The full variable domain, its missing parts supplied by reference TRBV19 and TRBJ1-2, is DGGITQSPKYLFRKEGQNVTLSCEQNLNHDAMYWYRQDPGQGLRLIYYSQIVNDFQKGDIAEGYSVSREKKESFPLTVTSAQKNPTAFYLCASSISGAVRRDYGYTFGSGTRLTVV.

The gene calls are TRBV10-3 and TRBJ2-7, with 12 bases identical to TRBD2. Looked up from germline, CDR1 is ENHRY and CDR2 is SYGVKD. J was trimmed by 6 bases and V by 0 bases; bases with no gene match: 6. This CDR3 is built from 16 residues. The CDR3 coding sequence is TGTGCCATCAGTGAGTCGACTAGCGGGAGTGAGGGCGAGCAGTACTTC. It specifies CAISESTSGSEGEQYF.